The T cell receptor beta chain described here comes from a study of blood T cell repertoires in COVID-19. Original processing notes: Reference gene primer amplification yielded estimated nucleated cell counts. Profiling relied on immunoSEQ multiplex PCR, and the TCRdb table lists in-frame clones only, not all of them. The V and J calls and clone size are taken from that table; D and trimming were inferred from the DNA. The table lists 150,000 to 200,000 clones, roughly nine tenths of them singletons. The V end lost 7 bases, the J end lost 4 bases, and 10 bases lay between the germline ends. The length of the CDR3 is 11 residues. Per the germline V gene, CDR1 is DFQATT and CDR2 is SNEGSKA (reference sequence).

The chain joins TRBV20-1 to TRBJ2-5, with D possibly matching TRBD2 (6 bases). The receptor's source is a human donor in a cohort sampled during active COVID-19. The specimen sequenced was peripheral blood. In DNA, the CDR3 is TGCAGTGATGTTAGCGGAGAGACCCAGTACTTC. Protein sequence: CSDVSGETQYF.